This entry lists 21 T cell receptor beta chains sequenced from one sample in a study of blood T cell repertoires in COVID-19. Data came from immunoSEQ multiplex PCR; TCRdb stores just in-frame clones and leaves some out. The data show about 270,000 clones, 90% seen once. Specimen: PBMCs or T cells enriched from blood (not recorded which). Receptors were obtained from a woman aged 30 to 39 with acute COVID-19.

The chain recombines TRBV7-3 with TRBJ2-3; TRBD2 might be the D (5 bases). The CDR3 spans 13 residues. The ends were cut back, 8 bases at V and 0 bases at J, with 9 bases in the middle. Per the germline V gene, CDR1 is SGHTA and CDR2 is FQGTGA. Here the CDR3 reads CASFGGSTDTQYF. CDR3 nucleotide sequence: TGTGCCAGCTTCGGCGGGAGCACAGATACGCAGTATTTT.

The chain is built from TRBV24-1 and TRBJ1-5; D possibly corresponds to TRBD1 (5 bases). This CDR3 has 13 amino acids. The germline V and J ends were trimmed by 6 bases and 3 bases, with 8 bases remaining between them. CDR1 KGHDR and CDR2 SFDVKD come from the germline V gene. CDR3: CATSLQANQPQHF. The CDR3, as DNA: TGTGCCACCAGTTTACAGGCCAATCAGCCCCAGCATTTT.

This chain links TRBV6-5 with TRBJ1-6; a possible D gene is TRBD1 (5 bases). Trimming removed 6 bases at V and 1 base at J, with 7 bases between. Germline V gene sequence: CDR1 MNHEY, CDR2 SVGAGI. This CDR3 region has 14 residues. The CDR3 sequence is CASSQGSYNSPLHF. CDR3 coding DNA: TGTGCCAGCAGCCAGGGATCCTATAATTCACCCCTCCACTTT.

The chain recombines TRBV5-1 with TRBJ2-3; the match to TRBD1 covers 8 bases. Germline V gives CDR1 SGHRS, CDR2 YFSETQ. V lost 3 bases, J lost 3 bases, and 9 bases stayed unmatched. The CDR3 is made up of 16 amino acids. CDR3 amino acids: CASSWATGGMTDTQYF. In DNA form, the CDR3 reads TGCGCCAGCAGCTGGGCCACAGGGGGTATGACAGATACGCAGTATTTT.

The chain combines TRBV2 with TRBJ2-6; 8 bases are shared with TRBD1. The V and J ends lost 6 bases and 2 bases, in that order; junction bases with no gene match: 3. There are 15 residues in the CDR3. Germline V gene sequence: CDR1 SNHLY, CDR2 FYNNEI. Written as DNA, the CDR3 is TGTGCCAGCAGCCAACAGGGGGCTGGGGCCAACGTCCTGACTTTC. Protein product: CASSQQGAGANVLTF.

The chain employs TRBV2 and TRBJ1-3; the match to TRBD1 covers 7 bases. Germline V gene sequence: CDR1 SNHLY, CDR2 FYNNEI. The CDR3 is made up of 16 amino acids. Trimming took 3 bases from V and 0 from J; bases not matched to a gene: 5. CDR3 sequence: CASSDIGGGSGNTIYF. DNA of the CDR3: TGTGCCAGCAGTGACATAGGGGGCGGCTCTGGAAACACCATATATTTT.

The chain couples TRBV24-1 to TRBJ2-1; weak D call: TRBD1 (5 bases). The V gene lost 3 bases and the J gene lost 0 bases, with 17 bases spanning the gap. In germline, CDR1 is KGHDR, CDR2 SFDVKD. CDR3 size: 18 residues. The CDR3 protein is CATSDQTLAGISYNEQFF. The CDR3 DNA reads TGTGCCACCAGTGATCAGACGCTTGCAGGGATCTCCTACAATGAGCAGTTCTTC.

The chain employs TRBV30 and TRBJ2-3, with a weak D call TRBD2 (5 bases). Germline values: CDR1 GTSNPN, CDR2 SVGIG (reference sequence). The V and J ends lost 0 bases and 4 bases respectively, with 14 bases between them. There are 15 residues in the CDR3. The CDR3 here is CAWSVTSPFSDTQYF. In nucleotides, the CDR3 is TGTGCCTGGAGTGTAACTAGTCCTTTTTCAGATACGCAGTATTTT.

The gene calls are TRBV7-2 and TRBJ2-7, with 9 positions matching TRBD2. V shed 4 bases, J shed 5 bases, and the junction held 6 bases outside the gene matches. This CDR3 is built from 14 residues. From germline, CDR1 is SGHTA and CDR2 FQGNSA. The CDR3: CASSSVAGDHEQYF. CDR3 bases: TGTGCCAGCAGCTCAGTAGCGGGAGACCACGAGCAGTACTTC.

This clone was detected only a few times. The chain carries TRBV19 and TRBJ2-3; possible D gene TRBD2, 5 bases. The CDR3 runs to 15 residues. Germline V gene lookup returns CDR1 LNHDA and CDR2 SQIVND (reference sequence). V gave up 3 bases and J gave up 3 bases, with 13 bases separating them. The CDR3 reads CASSIAWTRTDTQYF. Here the CDR3 DNA reads TGTGCCAGTAGTATTGCCTGGACTCGAACAGATACGCAGTATTTT.

The chain joins TRBV4-3 to TRBJ1-2, with 8 bases matching TRBD1. The CDR3 sequence is 18 residues long. In germline, CDR1 is LGHNA, CDR2 YSLEER. The V and J ends lost 0 bases and 3 bases, in that order; junction bases with no gene match: 12. CDR3: CASSQEVGQELSYYGYTF. DNA of the CDR3: TGCGCCAGCAGCCAAGAGGTGGGACAGGAGCTATCATACTATGGCTACACCTTC.

The rearrangement links TRBV28 to TRBJ1-4; TRBD1 matches at 7 bases. Trimming at V came to 6 bases and at J to 3 bases, leaving 10 bases not matched to a gene. The length of the CDR3 is 16 residues. Germline V gene sequence: CDR1 MDHEN, CDR2 SYDVKM. CDR3 sequence: CASSQTGPMANEKLFF. Here the CDR3 DNA reads TGTGCCAGCAGCCAGACAGGGCCCATGGCTAATGAAAAACTGTTTTTT.

The rearrangement links TRBV10-2 to TRBJ2-7; 10 bases fit TRBD2. Trimming at V came to 3 bases and at J to 3 bases, leaving 5 bases not matched to a gene. CDR3 length: 15 amino acids. The germline CDR1 and CDR2 sequences are WSHSY and SAAADI. Here the CDR3 reads CASSEGTSEGYEQYF. CDR3 DNA: TGCGCCAGCAGTGAAGGGACTAGCGAGGGCTACGAGCAGTACTTC.

The chain is built from TRBV27 and TRBJ2-7, with 8 bases fitting TRBD2. Germline V gene sequence: CDR1 MNHEY, CDR2 SMNVEV (reference sequence). The CDR3 has 15 amino acids. Trimming at V came to 5 bases and at J to 5 bases, leaving 11 bases not matched to a gene. CDR3 nucleotides: TGTGCCAGCAGTCCCGTAGCGGGATTTTCCCACGAGCAGTACTTC. Translating it yields CASSPVAGFSHEQYF.

A word on this clone: The identical CDR3 is also encoded by other nucleotide sequences in the sample. The gene calls are TRBV28 and TRBJ1-5, with 9 bases fitting TRBD1. With 4 bases clipped from V and 7 bases from J, the junction kept 5 bases outside the gene matches. The CDR3 runs to 14 residues. Germline V gives CDR1 MDHEN, CDR2 SYDVKM. CDR3 in DNA: TGTGCCAGCAGTTCGGGACAGGGAAGGCAGCCCCAGCATTTT. Protein product: CASSSGQGRQPQHF.

This chain connects TRBV4-1 to TRBJ1-4; D is perhaps TRBD1 (5 bases). The germline CDR1 and CDR2 sequences are MGHRA and YSYEKL. Trimming took 0 bases from V and 8 from J, leaving 19 bases between them. The CDR3 runs to 17 residues. The CDR3 DNA reads TGCGCCAGCAGCCAAGACCGCGGGACGGAGCTCCCCGAAAAACTGTTTTTT. Translating it yields CASSQDRGTELPEKLFF.

This chain links TRBV2 with TRBJ2-3, with TRBD2 matching over 13 bases. The CDR3 runs to 15 residues. Germline assignment: CDR1 SNHLY and CDR2 FYNNEI. V was pared by 3 bases and J by 5 bases, with 2 bases of the junction left unmatched. DNA for the CDR3: TGTGCCAGCAGTGAGACTAGCGGGAGGCTAGATACGCAGTATTTT. Protein sequence: CASSETSGRLDTQYF.

The rearrangement uses TRBV11-2 and TRBJ1-6; maybe TRBD1 (6 bases). The ends were cut back, 2 bases at V and 9 bases at J, with 17 bases in the middle. The CDR3 consists of 16 residues. Germline V CDR1 and CDR2: SGHAT, FQNNGV. The CDR3: CASSLWQKGDGSPLHF. In nucleotides, the CDR3 is TGTGCCAGCAGCTTATGGCAAAAGGGGGACGGTTCACCCCTCCACTTT.

The rearrangement joins TRBV7-9 to TRBJ1-6; unclear D gene. The CDR3 length is 18 residues. Germline CDR1 is SEHNR and CDR2 is FQNEAQ (reference sequence). V gave up 0 bases and J gave up 9 bases, with 21 bases separating them. The CDR3 loop reads CASSLAWEAQNSGSPLHF. The CDR3 DNA sequence: TGTGCCAGCAGCTTAGCGTGGGAGGCCCAAAACTCGGGTTCACCCCTCCACTTT. The full variable domain, its missing parts supplied by reference TRBV7-9 and TRBJ1-6, is DTGVSQNPRHKITKRGQNVTFRCDPISEHNRLYWYRQTLGQGPEFLTYFQNEAQLEKSRLLSDRFSAERPKGSFSTLEIQRTEQGDSAMYLCASSLAWEAQNSGSPLHFGNGTRLTVT.

The J gene is TRBJ1-2, the V gene TRBV24-1; 11 bases line up with TRBD1. V shed 4 bases and J 4 bases; nucleotides not matched to a gene: 10. CDR3 length: 17 residues. Germline V gene sequence: CDR1 KGHDR, CDR2 SFDVKD. CDR3 DNA sequence: TGTGCCACCAGTGACCCCGGACAGGGGGCGTCTGGCTATGGCTACACCTTC. Its protein is CATSDPGQGASGYGYTF.

The V and J genes are TRBV29-1 and TRBJ1-1, with D tentatively TRBD1 (5 bases). The V end lost 4 bases, the J end lost 8 bases, and 17 bases lay between the germline ends. The CDR3 is 13 residues long. Germline CDR1 and CDR2: SQVTM and ANQGSEA. The DNA of the CDR3 is TGCAGCGTTGGCTTGGGAGGGGCGGTGGAAGCTTTCTTT. Residues: CSVGLGGAVEAFF.